A single sample is the source of the 26 T cell receptor beta chains below, sequenced in a study of cytomegalovirus exposure and HLA in healthy donors. PCR employed 60 Vbeta and 13 Jbeta primers. Assay: immunoSEQ multiplex PCR; the TCRdb copy retains only in-frame clones and omits some. The sample comprises approximately 140,000 clones, about 79% of which are singletons, and 3.5% to 5% rests with the top ten. Sequences were obtained from PBMCs. The receptor source for this set is a man in his forties in good health and CMV-seropositive.

This chain connects TRBV30 to TRBJ2-7; 9 nucleotides match TRBD1. Germline CDR1 reads GTSNPN; CDR2 reads SVGIG (reference sequence). The CDR3 has 15 amino acids. The J segment lost 0 bases and the V segment lost 2 bases, leaving 5 bases of the junction unmatched. This CDR3 reads CAWSPGTGYSYEQYF. The CDR3 region has the DNA TGTGCCTGGAGTCCCGGGACAGGGTACTCCTACGAGCAGTACTTC.

The CDR3 here is CASSLWGQAANYGYTF. Here the CDR3 DNA reads TGTGCCAGCAGTTTATGGGGGCAGGCAGCTAACTATGGCTACACCTTC. The chain combines TRBV28 with TRBJ1-2; possible D gene TRBD1, 5 bases. V dropped 0 bases and J dropped 0 bases, with 11 bases sitting between them. CDR3 length: 16 residues. CDR1 MDHEN and CDR2 SYDVKM come from the germline V gene.

J is TRBJ2-7 and V is TRBV5-4; maybe TRBD2 (6 bases). The CDR3 is 14 amino acids. Germline CDR1 is SGHNT and CDR2 is YYREEE (reference sequence). Trimming took off 4 bases at V and 2 bases at J, with 13 bases between the two ends. For the CDR3, the DNA is TGTGCCAGCAGCCCTACGGGACTTGCCTACGAGCAGTACTTC. Protein: CASSPTGLAYEQYF.

The chain employs TRBV30 and TRBJ2-3, with a weak D call TRBD1 (6 bases). Germline V lookup: CDR1 GTSNPN, CDR2 SVGIG (reference sequence). Between the trimmed V and J ends, which lost 1 base and 0 bases, there was a span of 17 bases. The CDR3 spans 17 residues. The CDR3 DNA sequence: TGTGCCTGGAGTGGAGGTACTACAGGGATTAGCACAGATACGCAGTATTTT. The encoded protein is CAWSGGTTGISTDTQYF.

This chain links TRBV7-2 with TRBJ2-7; weak D call: TRBD2 (6 bases). V gave up 0 bases and J gave up 3 bases, with 9 bases separating them. Germline values: CDR1 SGHTA, CDR2 FQGNSA. CDR3 size: 14 residues. CDR3 sequence (DNA): TGTGCCAGCAGCTTAGCGGGACTTCTCTACGAGCAGTACTTC. This encodes CASSLAGLLYEQYF.

The V and J genes are TRBV30 and TRBJ2-5; a weak D match, TRBD2 (5 bases). The J call may be wrong; the DNA end is better matched by TRBJ2-7. Per germline, CDR1 GTSNPN and CDR2 SVGIG (reference sequence). There are 14 residues in the CDR3. DNA of the CDR3: TGTGCCTGGAGTGTAAGAGGGAAAAAATACGAGCAGTACTTC. It specifies CAWSVRGKKYEQYF.

This sequence joins TRBV7-9 and TRBJ1-1; the match to TRBD1 covers 10 bases. This CDR3 contains 18 residues. V trimming: 4 bases; J trimming: 5 bases; junction bases outside the gene matches: 16. Germline values: CDR1 SEHNR, CDR2 FQNEAQ (reference sequence). CDR3 coding DNA: TGTGCCAGCAGCTACCTTTCCGGGACAGGGGTTCGGGGGACTGAAGCTTTCTTT. Protein product: CASSYLSGTGVRGTEAFF.

This chain connects TRBV23-1 to TRBJ2-7; tentative D call: TRBD1 (5 bases). TRBV23-1 is flagged as an ORF with uncertain function. Trimming took off 8 bases at V and 0 bases at J, with 20 bases between the two ends. The CDR3 length is 16 residues. The CDR3 spells CASCNRFLIGSYEQYF. The CDR3 DNA sequence: TGCGCCAGCTGCAACAGGTTCCTCATCGGCTCCTACGAGCAGTACTTC.

The chain is built from TRBV5-6 and TRBJ2-1; TRBD2 might be the D (5 bases). In germline, CDR1 is SGHDT, CDR2 YYEEEE. V was cut by 2 bases and J by 9 bases, with 12 bases left in between. The CDR3 totals 13 residues. The CDR3 coding sequence is TGTGCCAGCAGCTTCTCTAGCTTGGGTGAGCAGTTCTTC. Translated, it gives CASSFSSLGEQFF.

V usage is TRBV5-1 and J usage is TRBJ1-2; tentative D call: TRBD1 (6 bases). The germline CDR1 and CDR2 sequences are SGHRS and YFSETQ. V lost 4 bases and J lost 3, with 10 bases in between. This CDR3 is 13 amino acids long. The CDR3 spells CASSLTGHYGYTF. The CDR3 DNA reads TGCGCCAGCAGCCTCACAGGGCACTATGGCTACACCTTC.

The chain recombines TRBV7-9 with TRBJ2-5; possibly TRBD2 for D (5 bases). Between the trimmed V and J ends, which lost 0 bases and 5 bases, there was a span of 19 bases. Germline assignment: CDR1 SEHNR and CDR2 FQNEAQ (reference sequence). The CDR3 consists of 17 residues. In DNA form, the CDR3 reads TGTGCCAGCAGCTTAGCGCGAGGACCTACGAAGCGGGAGACCCAGTACTTC. Translation: CASSLARGPTKRETQYF. Combining the CDR3 with reference TRBV7-9 and TRBJ2-5 gives the whole variable domain DTGVSQNPRHKITKRGQNVTFRCDPISEHNRLYWYRQTLGQGPEFLTYFQNEAQLEKSRLLSDRFSAERPKGSFSTLEIQRTEQGDSAMYLCASSLARGPTKRETQYFGPGTRLLVL.

This clone has only one observation. This sequence joins TRBV5-1 and TRBJ2-3; TRBD2 agrees at 15 bases. Germline V gene data show CDR1 as SGHRS and CDR2 as YFSETQ. The CDR3 totals 16 residues. After removal of 4 bases from V and 4 bases from J, the junction contained 4 bases not matched to a gene. The CDR3 DNA is TGCGCCAGCAGCGCCGGGACTAGCGGGGGGCCAGATACGCAGTATTTT. This sequence encodes CASSAGTSGGPDTQYF. The full variable domain, completed using reference TRBV5-1 and TRBJ2-3, is KAGVTQTPRYLIKTRGQQVTLSCSPISGHRSVSWYQQTPGQGLQFLFEYFSETQRNKGNFPGRFSGRQFSNSRSEMNVSTLELGDSALYLCASSAGTSGGPDTQYFGPGTRLTVL.

This clone has a handful of counts. The gene calls are TRBV15 and TRBJ1-1; 7 bases are shared with TRBD1. CDR1 is LNHNV and CDR2 is YYDKDF in the germline V gene (reference sequence). The CDR3 length is 14 residues. The V and J ends lost 3 bases and 2 bases, in that order; junction bases with no gene match: 3. The CDR3 here is CATSRNRGNTEAFF. CDR3 nucleotides: TGTGCCACCAGCAGGAACAGGGGAAACACTGAAGCTTTCTTT. Full variable domain (outside the CDR3, taken from reference TRBV15 and TRBJ1-1): DAMVIQNPRYQVTQFGKPVTLSCSQTLNHNVMYWYQQKSSQAPKLLFHYYDKDFNNEADTPDNFQSRRPNTSFCFLDIRSPGLGDTAMYLCATSRNRGNTEAFFGQGTRLTVV.

This clone was seen only once. This chain links TRBV5-4 with TRBJ1-1, with 8 bases lining up with TRBD1. With 4 bases clipped from V and 1 base from J, the junction kept 6 bases outside the gene matches. The CDR3 contains 15 residues. Germline V lookup: CDR1 SGHNT, CDR2 YYREEE (reference sequence). CDR3 in amino acids: CASSPGGSKNTEAFF. CDR3 nucleotide sequence: TGTGCCAGCAGCCCAGGGGGCAGTAAGAACACTGAAGCTTTCTTT.

The V and J genes are TRBV7-3 and TRBJ2-7; D not certain. V shed 5 bases and J shed 2 bases, with 10 bases lying between them. The CDR3 totals 13 residues. The germline gives CDR1 SGHTA, CDR2 FQGTGA. For the CDR3, the DNA is TGTGCCAGCAGCCACCCCCGGGCCTACGAGCAGTACTTC. It is translated as CASSHPRAYEQYF.

This clone was observed a few times. V is TRBV6-4 and J is TRBJ2-7; no definite D call. From germline, CDR1 is MRHNA and CDR2 SNTAGT. This CDR3 has 13 amino acids. V lost 4 bases, J lost 5 bases, and 12 bases lay in between. The CDR3 DNA reads TGTGCCAGCAGTGCGACATTGGCTCACGAGCAGTACTTC. Translated: CASSATLAHEQYF.

The rearrangement links TRBV7-2 to TRBJ2-5, with D tentatively TRBD1 (6 bases). This CDR3 region has 14 residues. CDR1 is SGHTA, CDR2 FQGNSA, per germline. V lost 3 bases, J lost 4 bases, and 12 bases lay in between. In DNA form, the CDR3 reads TGTGCCAGCAGCTTTGGACAGACGGGAGAGACCCAGTACTTC. Translating gives CASSFGQTGETQYF.

The chain carries TRBV4-1 and TRBJ1-1; perhaps TRBD1 as D (5 bases). The V gene lost 0 bases and the J gene lost 1 base, with 9 bases spanning the gap. Germline values: CDR1 MGHRA, CDR2 YSYEKL. This CDR3 region has 15 residues. In DNA form, the CDR3 reads TGCGCCAGCAGCCAAGAAAGGGGCTCGAACACTGAAGCTTTCTTT. It encodes CASSQERGSNTEAFF.

The chain has TRBV19 and TRBJ1-2; a possible D gene is TRBD1 (6 bases). CDR3 size: 18 residues. Trimming cost V 2 bases and J 4 bases, with 23 bases left between them. Germline V gene lookup returns CDR1 LNHDA and CDR2 SQIVND (reference sequence). For the CDR3, the DNA is TGTGCCAGTAGTATAACGGCTTCGAACGGCAGGGGAATCTATGGCTACACCTTC. Translating gives CASSITASNGRGIYGYTF. The full variable domain, with the rest looked up from reference TRBV19 and TRBJ1-2, is DGGITQSPKYLFRKEGQNVTLSCEQNLNHDAMYWYRQDPGQGLRLIYYSQIVNDFQKGDIAEGYSVSREKKESFPLTVTSAQKNPTAFYLCASSITASNGRGIYGYTFGSGTRLTVV.

The chain is built from TRBV6-1 and TRBJ2-2; D might be TRBD2 (5 bases). The CDR3 is 14 residues long. The germline V and J ends were trimmed by 0 bases and 4 bases, with 6 bases remaining between them. CDR1 is MNHNS and CDR2 is SASEGT in the germline V gene. The CDR3 DNA follows: TGTGCCAGCAGTGAAGCCGGGGTCACCGGGGAGCTGTTTTTT. Translated, it gives CASSEAGVTGELFF.

This chain uses TRBV5-1 with TRBJ2-3; TRBD2 agrees at 8 bases. Germline V gene lookup returns CDR1 SGHRS and CDR2 YFSETQ. The J segment lost 3 bases and the V segment lost 7 bases, leaving 7 bases of the junction unmatched. The CDR3 loop spans 14 amino acids. CDR3 DNA sequence: TGCGCCAGCTGCTATAGCGGGGAAACAGATACGCAGTATTTT. This translates into CASCYSGETDTQYF.

V usage is TRBV20-1 and J usage is TRBJ2-5, with 10 bases identical to TRBD2. V gave up 3 bases and J gave up 13 bases; unmatched junction bases: 2. Germline CDR1 reads DFQATT; CDR2 reads SNEGSKA (reference sequence). The CDR3 loop spans 10 amino acids. The CDR3 loop is CSASSGGRYF. CDR3 in DNA: TGCAGTGCTAGTAGCGGGGGGAGGTACTTC.

As for this clone: At one end the junction does not follow the germline gene, possibly because of a read error. V and J are TRBV7-9 and TRBJ2-1; 7 positions agree with TRBD2. The germline V gene has CDR1 SEHNR and CDR2 FQNEAQ (reference sequence). The CDR3 consists of 12 residues. The CDR3 sequence: CSSSLGLDKQFF. CDR3 DNA sequence: TGTTCCAGCAGCTTAGGACTAGATAAGCAGTTCTTC.

The rearrangement uses TRBV9 and TRBJ2-3; 7 bases fit TRBD2. This CDR3 is built from 16 residues. Germline loops: CDR1 SGDLS, CDR2 YYNGEE. V dropped 2 bases and J dropped 2; count of bases not matched to a gene: 8. CDR3 nucleotides: TGTGCCAGCAGCGTGACTAGCCTTGACCTCACAGATACGCAGTATTTT. It is translated as CASSVTSLDLTDTQYF.

The DNA for the CDR3 is TGTGCCAGCAGTGAGGCAGTCCAAGAGACCCAGTACTTC. Encoded protein: CASSEAVQETQYF. The chain has TRBV25-1 and TRBJ2-5; unclear D gene. Deletions cut 3 bases from V and 1 base from J, with 6 bases between. This CDR3 has 13 amino acids. Germline V gives CDR1 MGHDK, CDR2 SYGVNS.

The J gene is TRBJ2-3, the V gene TRBV30; TRBD1 aligns across 7 bases. With 4 bases clipped from V and 4 bases from J, the junction kept 5 bases outside the gene matches. Germline assignment: CDR1 GTSNPN and CDR2 SVGIG (reference sequence). The CDR3 runs 13 residues. CDR3 coding DNA: TGTGCCTGGACAGGGGGTAGCGCAGATACGCAGTATTTT. Translation gives CAWTGGSADTQYF.